The source of this T cell receptor (beta chain) is a study of post-analysis software for immune sequencing data. Study-level information: Relapsing-remitting, secondary progressive and progressive-relapsing multiple sclerosis courses were included.

The authors incorporated unique molecular identifiers into the TCR beta cDNA libraries. Out of 1 to 10 million T cells, hundreds of thousands of cDNA molecules were generated. Using its own MiXCR run on the PCR reads, TCRdb lists one record per CDR3 protein. Of about 540,000 distinct CDR3 sequences listed, approximately 34% are singletons. Whole-study findings and limits: Comparison of patients with controls showed five TRBV segments more frequent in patients, TRBV5-6, TRBV5-1 and TRBV20-1 among them. Those samples that were prepared in the same batch co-clustered strongly by F measure.

The CDR3 sequence is 15 residues long. CDR1 is MNHEY, CDR2 SVGAGI, per germline. After removal of 1 base from V and 5 bases from J, the junction contained 6 bases not matched to a gene. This clonotype showed up just a few times. The antigen remains undetermined. The chain joins TRBV6-5 to TRBJ2-5; 8 bases line up with TRBD1. The sample was blood. The clonotype comes from a girl younger than 18 with multiple sclerosis. The chain's CDR3 is CASSYWGQVAETQYF. The CDR3 DNA sequence: TGTGCCAGCAGTTACTGGGGACAGGTGGCGGAGACCCAGTACTTC.